The 17 T cell receptor beta chains presented below share a single source sample, sequenced in a study of Graves' ophthalmopathy and Graves' hyperthyroidism. Scientists amplified the TCR beta CDR3 regions from RNA transcripts. HTBI-primed RT-PCR formed the first round, and a multiplex PCR formed the second. TCRdb re-called the multiplex PCR reads with MiXCR, one entry per CDR3 protein. The data show 450,000 to 600,000 distinct CDR3 sequences, less than 45% seen once. Specimen: peripheral blood or thyroid tissue (not recorded which). All receptors come from an adult man with Graves' hyperthyroidism.

This clonotype was seen repeatedly, ten times or more. DNA for the CDR3: TGCAGCGTTGAAAAGGCCAGGGTTAATACTGAAGCTTTCTTT. Its translation: CSVEKARVNTEAFF. This rearrangement joins TRBV29-1 to TRBJ1-1; D possibly corresponds to TRBD1 (5 bases). The germline gives CDR1 SQVTM, CDR2 ANQGSEA. V lost 2 bases, J lost 5 bases, and 15 bases lay in between. This CDR3 has 14 amino acids.

The J gene is TRBJ2-2, the V gene TRBV20-1; D could derive from TRBD1 or TRBD2 (6 bases each). The ends were cut back, 2 bases at V and 5 bases at J, with 12 bases in the middle. The CDR3 runs to 14 residues. Germline V gene data show CDR1 as DFQATT and CDR2 as SNEGSKA (reference sequence). CDR3 sequence: CSARIPGATGELFF. The CDR3 DNA reads as TGCAGTGCTAGAATCCCGGGGGCGACCGGGGAGCTGTTTTTT.

In regard to this clonotype: A much larger clone is a single base away; this may be a read error. The chain links TRBV13 to TRBJ1-1, with unresolved D. The V and J ends lost 4 bases and 6 bases respectively, with 12 bases between them. This CDR3 has 13 residues. Germline CDR1 is PRHDT and CDR2 is FYEKMQ (reference sequence). This CDR3 reads CASSSLLAAEAFF. For the CDR3, the DNA is TGTGCCAGCAGCTCCCTGCTTGCGGCTGAAGCTTTCTTT.

The V and J genes are TRBV29-1 and TRBJ2-7; TRBD1 might be the D (6 bases). V shed 4 bases and J shed 3 bases, with 10 bases lying between them. Germline loops: CDR1 SQVTM, CDR2 ANQGSEA. The CDR3 is made up of 12 amino acids. This CDR3 is CSVVDSLYEQYF. The CDR3 bases are TGCAGCGTTGTGGACAGCCTCTACGAGCAGTACTTC.

The chain joins TRBV25-1 to TRBJ1-1; tentative D call: TRBD1 (6 bases). CDR1 and CDR2 (germline): MGHDK, SYGVNS. This CDR3 comprises 14 residues. Trimming cost V 6 bases and J 4 bases, with 15 bases left between them. DNA of the CDR3: TGTGCCAGCAGGCCAACAGGGATGGGCACTGAAGCTTTCTTT. Translated: CASRPTGMGTEAFF.

Details on this clonotype: A read error may produce the germline difference seen at one junction end. The chain employs TRBV7-9 and TRBJ1-4; no definite D call. The CDR3 contains 15 residues. Germline assignment: CDR1 SEHNR and CDR2 FQNEAQ (reference sequence). CDR3 nucleotides: TGTGCCAGCAGAAACACTCGACTGCTGAATGAAAAACTGGTTTTT. The encoded protein is CASRNTRLLNEKLVF.

This clonotype has a count of ten or more. This chain connects TRBV9 to TRBJ1-3, with 8 bases identical to TRBD1. CDR3 length: 17 residues. Trimming at V came to 0 bases and at J to 0 bases, leaving 5 bases not matched to a gene. In germline, CDR1 is SGDLS, CDR2 YYNGEE. CDR3 protein: CASSVGAGGSSGNTIYF. CDR3 bases: TGTGCCAGCAGCGTAGGGGCAGGGGGCAGCTCTGGAAACACCATATATTTT.

The chain is built from TRBV12-3 or TRBV12-4 and TRBJ1-1; D remains ambiguous. CDR3 length: 11 amino acids. CDR3 in amino acids: CASGPGTEAFF. CDR3 DNA sequence: TGTGCTAGTGGTCCCGGTACAGAAGCTTTCTTT.

V usage is TRBV9 and J usage is TRBJ1-2; 7 bases agree with TRBD1. From germline, CDR1 is SGDLS and CDR2 YYNGEE. V was pared by 3 bases and J by 5 bases, with 7 bases of the junction left unmatched. The CDR3 consists of 14 residues. CDR3 amino acids: CASSGPGTDYGYTF. The CDR3 nucleotides read TGTGCCAGCAGCGGACCCGGGACAGATTATGGCTACACCTTC.

V is TRBV7-6 and J is TRBJ1-4; D is unclear. V was shortened by 0 bases and J by 5 bases, with 13 bases between the two germline ends. Germline CDR1 reads SGHVS; CDR2 reads FNYEAQ. The CDR3 has 16 residues. CDR3 in amino acids: CASSLAVGDKNEKLFF. The DNA for the CDR3 is TGTGCCAGCAGCTTAGCCGTCGGGGATAAGAATGAAAAACTGTTTTTT. The variable domain in full, with the rest retrieved from reference TRBV7-6 and TRBJ1-4, is GAGVSQSPRYKVTKRGQDVALRCDPISGHVSLYWYRQALGQGPEFLTYFNYEAQQDKSGLPNDRFSAERPEGSISTLTIQRTEQRDSAMYRCASSLAVGDKNEKLFFGSGTQLSVL.

Note on this clonotype: One junction end disagrees with the germline gene, perhaps due to a read error. This chain connects TRBV7-3 to TRBJ2-3; D unresolved. Germline CDR1 reads SGHTA; CDR2 reads FQGTGA. The CDR3 sequence is 16 residues long. CDR3 sequence: CASSLARRTSTDTQYF. CDR3 bases: TGCGCCAGCAGCTTGGCCCGGCGAACTAGCACAGATACGCAGTATTTT.

Many counts were recorded for this clonotype. The chain carries TRBV20-1 and TRBJ2-7; 8 bases align to TRBD2. Per germline, CDR1 DFQATT and CDR2 SNEGSKA (reference sequence). V gave up 1 base and J gave up 7 bases; unmatched junction bases: 12. The CDR3 sequence is 15 residues long. The CDR3 here is CSARVTASGYREQYF. The DNA for the CDR3 is TGCAGTGCTAGAGTAACGGCTAGCGGGTATAGGGAGCAGTACTTC.

V gene TRBV19 combines with J gene TRBJ2-7, with 8 bases identical to TRBD2. V lost 6 bases and J lost 6; bases outside the gene matches: 13. Germline-derived CDR1 and CDR2 are LNHDA and SQIVND (reference sequence). CDR3 length: 15 amino acids. CDR3 residues: CASRTIAGSGGEQYF. DNA for the CDR3: TGTGCCAGTAGGACGATAGCGGGATCAGGAGGCGAGCAGTACTTC.

The chain uses TRBV7-2 and TRBJ2-2; no clear D. V was shortened by 2 bases and J by 8 bases, with 6 bases between the two germline ends. The CDR3 is 12 amino acids. Germline CDR1 is SGHTA and CDR2 is FQGNSA. The CDR3 sequence is CASSLKQGELFF. The CDR3, as DNA: TGTGCCAGCAGCTTAAAGCAGGGGGAGCTGTTTTTT.

This clonotype was found many times. The gene calls are TRBV4-1 and TRBJ1-2; D is ambiguous. The CDR3 is 14 amino acids. Germline V CDR1 and CDR2: MGHRA, YSYEKL. The germline V and J ends were trimmed by 2 bases and 1 base, with 8 bases remaining between them. The DNA for the CDR3 is TGCGCCAGCAGCCAACAGATTATTAACTATGGCTACACCTTC. Encoded protein: CASSQQIINYGYTF.

This chain links TRBV29-1 with TRBJ2-7, with D tentatively TRBD2 (6 bases). The J call may be in error: the DNA end matches TRBJ2-1 better. Germline CDR1 reads SQVTM; CDR2 reads ANQGSEA. The CDR3 length is 16 residues. The CDR3 nucleotides read TGCAGCGTTGAAGGCAATGTGGACGGGACTTCGGATGAGCAGTTCTTC. Its translation is CSVEGNVDGTSDEQFF.

The rearrangement links TRBV2 to TRBJ1-6, with D perhaps matching TRBD1 (5 bases). In germline, CDR1 is SNHLY, CDR2 FYNNEI. V lost 9 bases and J 0 bases, leaving 12 bases between the germline ends. This CDR3 spans 15 amino acids. This chain's CDR3 is CASDSDSSYNSPLHF. The CDR3 nucleotides are TGTGCCAGTGACAGCGATAGCTCCTATAATTCACCCCTCCACTTT.